The clone carrying this TCR beta chain was picked up many times. The antigen is undetermined. The data were obtained in a study of T cells after yellow fever vaccination. Findings and caveats of the study: Weaker in magnitude, the secondary response showed a faster peak on day 5 versus 15. A limited proportion of clonotypes was detected within both the CD4 and CD8 compartments. Subsequent booster samples again held most clones from primary vaccination (nearly 98% CD4, over 80% CD8).

Researchers made TCR cDNA using 5'RACE template switching, and this step added a universal primer site and UMIs. TCRdb reprocessed the 5' RACE reads via MiXCR and lists one record per CDR3 protein. The sample consists of around 65,000 distinct CDR3 sequences, approximately 5% of them appearing once. The sequencing used CD4+ T cells sorted from PBMCs, collected approximately 15 days after the first yellow fever vaccination. The clonotype comes from a man aged 18 to 29 who received the YFV17D yellow fever vaccine.

Here the CDR3 reads CASSLTSGGISGELFF. The CDR3 DNA follows: TGTGCCAGCAGCTTAACTAGCGGGGGTATATCCGGGGAGCTGTTTTTT. The chain couples TRBV7-6 to TRBJ2-2, with 11 bases that match TRBD2. CDR1 is SGHVS, CDR2 FNYEAQ, per germline. The CDR3 covers 16 residues. V lost 2 bases and J lost 6; bases outside the gene matches: 5.